The 25 T cell receptor beta chains in this list originate from one sample, sequenced in a study of blood T cells in healthy people across ages. A sample-barcoded 5' primer and a J-beta primer mix were used in a second PCR of roughly 7 to 11 cycles. A single record per CDR3 protein comes from TCRdb applying MiXCR to the 5' RACE reads. The table has some 780,000 distinct CDR3 sequences, more than 55% seen once. Sequencing was performed on blood. These receptors were taken from a middle-aged man in good health.

This clonotype was counted a few times. This chain connects TRBV10-3 to TRBJ2-1; TRBD1 matches 7 bases. In germline, CDR1 is ENHRY, CDR2 SYGVKD. The CDR3 runs to 14 residues. The CDR3 region has the DNA TGTGCGGTCCTTACCGGAGACAGGGACAATGAGCAGTTCTTC. Translated, it gives CAVLTGDRDNEQFF.

The J gene is TRBJ2-3, the V gene TRBV29-1; 9 nucleotides align to TRBD2. Germline V gives CDR1 SQVTM, CDR2 ANQGSEA. There are 16 residues in the CDR3. With V trimmed by 1 base and J by 4 bases, 9 bases remained unmatched. Here the CDR3 DNA reads TGCAGCGTTGAAGTCTTAGCGGGAGCTCTGGCAGATACGCAGTATTTT. Translation gives CSVEVLAGALADTQYF.

In DNA form, the CDR3 reads TGTGCCAGCAGTAACCGGGACAGGGACACAGATACGCAGTATTTT. Its translation is CASSNRDRDTDTQYF. The chain recombines TRBV6-6 with TRBJ2-3; 9 bases line up with TRBD1. Germline CDR1 is MNHNY and CDR2 is SVGAGI (reference sequence). The CDR3 is 15 residues long. With V trimmed by 5 bases and J by 2 bases, 5 bases remained unmatched.

This clonotype was detected once. The genes are TRBV27 and TRBJ2-3; 9 nucleotides align to TRBD2. CDR3 length: 15 residues. Germline V lookup: CDR1 MNHEY, CDR2 SMNVEV (reference sequence). V lost 3 bases and J lost 3; bases outside the gene matches: 4. CDR3 in DNA: TGTGCCAGCAGTTTTAGCGGGAGTTGGACAGATACGCAGTATTTT. Encoded protein: CASSFSGSWTDTQYF.

V gene TRBV20-1 combines with J gene TRBJ2-5; 7 positions agree with TRBD1. The J call may be incorrect, as the DNA end agrees better with TRBJ2-7. CDR3 size: 13 residues. Germline CDR1 DFQATT, CDR2 SNEGSKA (reference sequence). The CDR3 nucleotides are TGCAGTGCTAGCCCAGGGGGTCCCTACGAGCAGTACTTC. Its translation: CSASPGGPYEQYF.

This chain joins TRBV20-1 and TRBJ2-7, with 8 positions matching TRBD1. The CDR3 consists of 17 residues. Trimming at V came to 0 bases and at J to 5 bases, leaving 15 bases not matched to a gene. Germline V CDR1 and CDR2: DFQATT, SNEGSKA (reference sequence). The CDR3 coding sequence is TGCAGTGCTAGAGATATCCGTAAAGAGGGGACAGGCCACGAGCAGTACTTC. This codes for CSARDIRKEGTGHEQYF.

The chain employs TRBV24-1 and TRBJ2-1; possible D gene TRBD1, 6 bases. The J call is uncertain, as TRBJ2-7 better fits the DNA end. CDR1 and CDR2 (germline): KGHDR, SFDVKD. CDR3 length: 15 residues. CDR3 in DNA: TGTGCCACCAGTGATTTCGCACAGGGCATCTACGAGCAGTACTTC. This translates into CATSDFAQGIYEQYF.

This clonotype appeared a few times. The rearrangement links TRBV7-2 to TRBJ2-3; the D is unclear. The CDR3 spans 14 residues. Germline-derived CDR1 and CDR2 are SGHTA and FQGNSA. V lost 3 bases and J lost 4, with 11 bases in between. The DNA of the CDR3 is TGTGCCAGCAGCTTCATCGGACCGCCAGATACGCAGTATTTT. Encoded protein: CASSFIGPPDTQYF.

The rearrangement joins TRBV2 to TRBJ2-5, with TRBD2 matching 11 bases. V dropped 6 bases and J dropped 1; count of bases not matched to a gene: 4. Germline-derived CDR1 and CDR2 are SNHLY and FYNNEI. There are 15 residues in the CDR3. The CDR3 region has the DNA TGTGCCAGCAGAGTAGCGGGAGGGCCCCAAGAGACCCAGTACTTC. This codes for CASRVAGGPQETQYF.

The chain uses TRBV10-3 and TRBJ2-2; TRBD2 matches 7 bases. Germline CDR1 ENHRY, CDR2 SYGVKD. The CDR3 extends over 16 amino acids. With 6 bases clipped from V and 0 bases from J, the junction kept 7 bases outside the gene matches. Here the CDR3 DNA reads TGTGCCATCAGAGATGCGGGGGAGACGAACACCGGGGAGCTGTTTTTT. As protein: CAIRDAGETNTGELFF.

The CDR3 protein is CASSRDRGKDEQYF. In DNA form, the CDR3 reads TGTGCCAGCAGCCGTGACAGGGGAAAGGACGAGCAGTACTTC. The V gene is TRBV6-5, the J gene TRBJ2-5; 8 bases line up with TRBD1. The J call may be incorrect, as the DNA end agrees better with TRBJ2-7. Germline CDR1 is MNHEY and CDR2 is SVGAGI. This CDR3 has 14 residues.

The chain has TRBV9 and TRBJ2-1; 8 bases line up with TRBD1. Germline V gene lookup returns CDR1 SGDLS and CDR2 YYNGEE. The V gene end was trimmed by 3 bases and the J gene end by 9 bases; junction bases not matched to a gene: 8. This CDR3 is built from 14 residues. The CDR3 DNA is TGTGCCAGCAGCGCCCGGGGCGACAGGGGTGAGCAGTTCTTC. It codes for CASSARGDRGEQFF.

The chain uses TRBV27 and TRBJ1-1, with D unclear. Germline-derived CDR1 and CDR2 are MNHEY and SMNVEV (reference sequence). This CDR3 is built from 14 residues. Trimming took 3 bases from V and 1 from J, leaving 9 bases between them. The CDR3 region is CASSFRQTNTEAFF. The DNA for the CDR3 is TGTGCCAGCAGTTTCCGGCAAACGAACACTGAAGCTTTCTTT.

The CDR3 is CASSNSKAGGLYNEQFF. The CDR3 region has the DNA TGCGCCAGCAGCAATTCTAAAGCGGGAGGGCTTTACAATGAGCAGTTCTTC. The chain has TRBV5-1 and TRBJ2-1; TRBD2 matches 10 bases. Germline CDR1 SGHRS, CDR2 YFSETQ. V lost 4 bases to trimming and J lost 4 bases; unmatched junction nucleotides: 11. This CDR3 spans 17 amino acids. The whole variable domain, remainder taken from reference TRBV5-1 and TRBJ2-1, is KAGVTQTPRYLIKTRGQQVTLSCSPISGHRSVSWYQQTPGQGLQFLFEYFSETQRNKGNFPGRFSGRQFSNSRSEMNVSTLELGDSALYLCASSNSKAGGLYNEQFFGPGTRLTVL.

This clonotype showed up just a few times. The rearrangement joins TRBV20-1 to TRBJ2-3, with D uncertain. The CDR3 runs 11 residues. The ends were cut back, 6 bases at V and 14 bases at J, with 18 bases in the middle. Germline V gene data show CDR1 as DFQATT and CDR2 as SNEGSKA (reference sequence). The CDR3 sequence is CSAATTSLLYF. CDR3 coding DNA: TGCAGTGCGGCTACAACCTCCTTACTGTATTTT.

In its sample, this clonotype was seen a few times. The chain carries TRBV20-1 and TRBJ1-6; no clear D. The CDR3 sequence is 15 residues long. Germline V gives CDR1 DFQATT, CDR2 SNEGSKA (reference sequence). V was cut by 3 bases and J by 2 bases, with 11 bases left in between. Here the CDR3 DNA reads TGCAGTGCTAGGCCTTCAAACACCTATAATTCACCCCTCCACTTT. Protein product: CSARPSNTYNSPLHF.

V and J are TRBV4-3 and TRBJ2-1, with 8 bases matching TRBD2. The trim removed 0 bases at V and 7 bases at J, leaving 11 bases unmatched. Germline V gene data show CDR1 as LGHNA and CDR2 as YSLEER. The CDR3 length is 17 residues. This CDR3 reads CASSQDRGGAGRNEQFF. CDR3 bases: TGCGCCAGCAGCCAAGATCGGGGGGGAGCGGGTAGGAATGAGCAGTTCTTC.

In this sample, this clonotype turned up a few times. The chain couples TRBV5-1 to TRBJ2-3; 8 bases match TRBD2. V trimming: 2 bases; J trimming: 5 bases; junction bases outside the gene matches: 4. Germline V CDR1 and CDR2: SGHRS, YFSETQ. This CDR3 comprises 14 residues. DNA of the CDR3: TGCGCCAGCAGCTTAGCGGGAGAGGGAGATACGCAGTATTTT. Protein product: CASSLAGEGDTQYF.

The chain is built from TRBV6-2 or TRBV6-3 and TRBJ2-4, with TRBD1 matching 9 bases. The germline CDR1 and CDR2 sequences are MNHEY and SVGEGT. This CDR3 spans 16 amino acids. After removal of 6 bases from V and 2 bases from J, the junction contained 8 bases not matched to a gene. The CDR3 DNA is TGTGCCAGCAGGACCGACAGGGGGGTAACCAAAAACATTCAGTACTTC. The encoded protein is CASRTDRGVTKNIQYF.

V is TRBV6-2 or TRBV6-3 and J is TRBJ2-4, with a possible D match to TRBD2 (5 bases). Germline V lookup: CDR1 MNHEY, CDR2 SVGEGT. This CDR3 region has 15 residues. V gave up 8 bases and J gave up 3 bases, with 17 bases separating them. CDR3 loop: CASAITGFGKNIQYF. CDR3 bases: TGTGCCAGCGCCATAACGGGATTTGGCAAAAACATTCAGTACTTC.

This clonotype appeared once. The J gene is TRBJ1-2, the V gene TRBV7-9; 9 bases map to TRBD1. CDR3 size: 16 residues. The germline V gene encodes CDR1 SEHNR and CDR2 FQNEAQ (reference sequence). Trimming removed 1 base from V and 2 bases from J; junction bases left unmatched: 5. The CDR3 protein is CASSLESGTGNYGYTF. The DNA of the CDR3 is TGTGCCAGCAGCTTAGAGTCCGGGACAGGGAACTATGGCTACACCTTC.

This clonotype was recorded a few times. The V call is TRBV4-1, the J call TRBJ2-3; tentatively, D is TRBD2 (5 bases). V lost 1 base, J lost 1 base, and 12 bases lay in between. CDR1 and CDR2 (germline): MGHRA, YSYEKL. The CDR3 extends over 16 amino acids. The CDR3 nucleotides read TGCGCCAGCAGCCAAGTCGTCGGGGTCGGCACAGATACGCAGTATTTT. Protein product: CASSQVVGVGTDTQYF.

The chain links TRBV3-1 to TRBJ2-5; D gene ambiguous. CDR3 length: 14 residues. CDR1 and CDR2 (germline): LGHDT, YNNKEL (reference sequence). The V end lost 4 bases, the J end lost 4 bases, and 13 bases lay between the germline ends. The CDR3 DNA reads TGTGCCAGCAGCCTACAGAGGCAGTTAGAGACCCAGTACTTC. It yields the protein CASSLQRQLETQYF.

V gene TRBV12-3 or TRBV12-4 combines with J gene TRBJ2-5, with D tentatively TRBD2 (6 bases). This CDR3 has 13 residues. V was pared by 6 bases and J by 4 bases, with 12 bases between. The CDR3 reads CASRGTPGETQYF. The CDR3 coding sequence is TGTGCCAGCAGGGGGACTCCTGGAGAGACCCAGTACTTC.

J is TRBJ1-2 and V is TRBV27; 8 nucleotides match TRBD1. CDR3 size: 15 residues. Unmatched junction bases numbered 11, after V lost 8 bases and J lost 3 bases. CDR1 and CDR2 from the germline V gene are MNHEY and SMNVEV (reference sequence). The CDR3 DNA reads as TGTGCCAGCGGGGAAAGGACAGGGCCCTACTATGGCTACACCTTC. Its translation is CASGERTGPYYGYTF.